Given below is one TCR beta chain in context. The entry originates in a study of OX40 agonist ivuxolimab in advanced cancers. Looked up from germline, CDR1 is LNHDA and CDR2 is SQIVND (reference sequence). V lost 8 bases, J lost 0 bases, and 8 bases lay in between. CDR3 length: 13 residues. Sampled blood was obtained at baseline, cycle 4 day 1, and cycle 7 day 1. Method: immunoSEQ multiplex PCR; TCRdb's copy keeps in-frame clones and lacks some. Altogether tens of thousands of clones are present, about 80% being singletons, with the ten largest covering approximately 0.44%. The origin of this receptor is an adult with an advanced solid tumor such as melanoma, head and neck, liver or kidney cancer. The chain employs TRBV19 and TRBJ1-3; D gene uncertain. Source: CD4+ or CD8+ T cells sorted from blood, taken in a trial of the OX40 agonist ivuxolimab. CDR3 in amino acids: CASRIASGNTIYF. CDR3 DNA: TGTGCCAGTCGGATTGCCTCTGGAAACACCATATATTTT.